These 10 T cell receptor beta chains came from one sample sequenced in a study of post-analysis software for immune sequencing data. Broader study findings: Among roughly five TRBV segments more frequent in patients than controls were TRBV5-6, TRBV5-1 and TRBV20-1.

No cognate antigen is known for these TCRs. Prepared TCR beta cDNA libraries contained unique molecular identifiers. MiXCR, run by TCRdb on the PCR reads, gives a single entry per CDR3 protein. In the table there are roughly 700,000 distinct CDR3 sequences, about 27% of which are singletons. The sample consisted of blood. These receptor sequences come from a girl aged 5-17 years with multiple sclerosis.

CDR3 coding DNA: TGTGCCAGCAGTGAATATGCGGGAGCCTTCTTTGATGAGCAGTTCTTC. Translated, it gives CASSEYAGAFFDEQFF. The chain has TRBV6-1 and TRBJ2-1, with 7 bases fitting TRBD2. The germline gives CDR1 MNHNS, CDR2 SASEGT. V shed 2 bases, J shed 8 bases, and the junction held 12 bases outside the gene matches. This CDR3 contains 16 residues.

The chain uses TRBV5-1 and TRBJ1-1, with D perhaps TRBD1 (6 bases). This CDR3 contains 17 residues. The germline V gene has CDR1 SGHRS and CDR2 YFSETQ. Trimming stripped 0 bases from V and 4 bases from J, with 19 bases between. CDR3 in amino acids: CASSLVGGRGLITEAFF. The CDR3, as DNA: TGCGCCAGCAGCTTGGTCGGCGGCAGGGGCTTGATCACTGAAGCTTTCTTT.

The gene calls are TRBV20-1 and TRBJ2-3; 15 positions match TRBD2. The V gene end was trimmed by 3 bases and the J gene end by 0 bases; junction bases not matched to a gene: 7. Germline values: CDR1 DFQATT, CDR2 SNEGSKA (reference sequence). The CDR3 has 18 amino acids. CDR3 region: CSARRGLAGGTSTDTQYF. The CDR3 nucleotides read TGCAGTGCTAGGCGGGGACTAGCGGGAGGAACTAGCACAGATACGCAGTATTTT.

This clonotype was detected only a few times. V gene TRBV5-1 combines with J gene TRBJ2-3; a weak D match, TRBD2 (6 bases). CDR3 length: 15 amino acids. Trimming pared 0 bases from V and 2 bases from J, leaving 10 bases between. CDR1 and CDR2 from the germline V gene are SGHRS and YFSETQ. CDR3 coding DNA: TGCGCCAGCAGCTTGGATGCTAGCGACACAGATACGCAGTATTTT. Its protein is CASSLDASDTDTQYF.

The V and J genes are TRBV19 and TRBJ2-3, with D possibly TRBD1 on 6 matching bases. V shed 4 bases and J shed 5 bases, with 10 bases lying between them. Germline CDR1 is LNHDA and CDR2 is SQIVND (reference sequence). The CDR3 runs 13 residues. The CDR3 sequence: CASSNRGGDTQYF. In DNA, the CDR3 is TGTGCCAGTAGTAACAGAGGGGGAGATACGCAGTATTTT.

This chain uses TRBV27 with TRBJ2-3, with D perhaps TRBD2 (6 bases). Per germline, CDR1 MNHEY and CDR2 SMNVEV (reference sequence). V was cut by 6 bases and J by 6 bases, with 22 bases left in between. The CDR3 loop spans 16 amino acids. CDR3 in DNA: TGTGCCAGCAGCACCCCAGGGACGGGACTTGGTGATACGCAGTATTTT. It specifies CASSTPGTGLGDTQYF.

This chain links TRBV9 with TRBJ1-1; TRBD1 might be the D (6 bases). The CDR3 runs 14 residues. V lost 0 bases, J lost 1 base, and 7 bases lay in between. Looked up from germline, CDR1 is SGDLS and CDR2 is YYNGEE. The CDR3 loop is CASSVEGGNTEAFF. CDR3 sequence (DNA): TGTGCCAGCAGCGTAGAGGGGGGGAACACTGAAGCTTTCTTT.

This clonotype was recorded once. As DNA, the CDR3 is TGTGCCAGCAGCTTAAGTTGGAAAGACACTGAAGCTTTCTTT. The encoded protein is CASSLSWKDTEAFF. The chain employs TRBV7-9 and TRBJ1-1, with D uncertain. The ends were cut back, 2 bases at V and 3 bases at J, with 10 bases in the middle. Germline lookup yields CDR1 SEHNR and CDR2 FQNEAQ (reference sequence). The CDR3 has 14 residues.

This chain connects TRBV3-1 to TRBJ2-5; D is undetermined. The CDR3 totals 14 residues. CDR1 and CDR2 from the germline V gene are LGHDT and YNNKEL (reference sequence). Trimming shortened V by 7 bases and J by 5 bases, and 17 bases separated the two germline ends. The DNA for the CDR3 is TGTGCCAGCACCAATGAGTTTGGATTCGAGACCCAGTACTTC. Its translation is CASTNEFGFETQYF.

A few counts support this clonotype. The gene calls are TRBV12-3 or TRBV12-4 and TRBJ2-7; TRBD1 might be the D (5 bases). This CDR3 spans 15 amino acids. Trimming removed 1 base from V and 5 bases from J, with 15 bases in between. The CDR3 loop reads CASSLGPGPRDEQYF. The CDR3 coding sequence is TGTGCCAGCAGTTTAGGGCCGGGTCCCAGGGACGAGCAGTACTTC.